The 30 T cell receptor beta chains below were found in one sample sequenced in a study of CXCR3-negative and CXCR3-positive naive CD8 T cells. Libraries of TRB cDNA were made by 5' RACE and carried UMIs. TCRdb reprocessed the 5' RACE reads, keeping one entry per CDR3 protein, no DNA. The sample table sets out approximately 74,000 distinct CDR3 sequences. Sequencing was done on a sample of naive CXCR3- CD8+ T cells from blood. The subset was: CD45RO-CCR7+CD27+CD95- naive CD8+ T cells lacking CXCR3 (TNR3-). Receptors were obtained from a human donor in good health. Some clones in this sample may be carry-over from other donors' samples.

This chain uses TRBV3-1 with TRBJ1-5. The germline V gene encodes CDR1 LGHDT and CDR2 YNNKEL (reference sequence). The CDR3 totals 15 residues. CDR3 region: CASSQDLRNNQPQHF.

The gene calls are TRBV5-6 and TRBJ2-7; TCRdb lists TRBD1, though no DNA is available to test this call. The CDR3 extends over 16 amino acids. CDR1 is SGHDT, CDR2 YYEEEE, per germline. CDR3 sequence reads: CASSFPTGEGSYEQYF.

The chain carries TRBV29-1 and TRBJ2-1. The CDR3 has 12 residues. Germline CDR1 and CDR2: SQVTM and ANQGSEA. This chain's CDR3 is CSVEDQWVEQFF.

The chain combines TRBV9 with TRBJ2-4; TCRdb lists TRBD2, though no DNA is available to test this call. CDR1 and CDR2 (germline): SGDLS, YYNGEE. The CDR3 consists of 17 residues. The CDR3 is CASSGLPVAGDRNIQYF. The variable domain in full, completed from reference TRBV9 and TRBJ2-4, reads DSGVTQTPKHLITATGQRVTLRCSPRSGDLSVYWYQQSLDQGLQFLIQYYNGEERAKGNILERFSAQQFPDLHSELNLSSLELGDSALYFCASSGLPVAGDRNIQYFGAGTRLSVL.

J is TRBJ2-1 and V is TRBV7-9; the TCRdb call, TRBD2, lacks DNA for checking. The germline V gene encodes CDR1 SEHNR and CDR2 FQNEAQ (reference sequence). The CDR3 sequence is 15 residues long. The CDR3 reads CASSQAAGGPNEQFF.

The chain is built from TRBV7-9 and TRBJ2-2. Germline V lookup: CDR1 SEHNR, CDR2 FQNEAQ (reference sequence). The CDR3 is 15 amino acids. The CDR3 sequence: CASSPTGSSNRELVF.

The chain couples TRBV28 to TRBJ2-3. Per the germline V gene, CDR1 is MDHEN and CDR2 is SYDVKM. The CDR3 is made up of 12 amino acids. The CDR3: CASSLGKDTQYF.

V usage is TRBV7-2 and J usage is TRBJ1-6. Germline V gene sequence: CDR1 SGHTA, CDR2 FQGNSA. The CDR3 spans 15 residues. CDR3 loop: CASSLGLSYNSPLHF.

The chain uses TRBV29-1 and TRBJ2-7; TCRdb's D gene call, TRBD1, goes unchecked for lack of DNA. The germline V gene has CDR1 SQVTM and CDR2 ANQGSEA. The CDR3 runs to 13 residues. The CDR3 spells CSVEADRDYEQYF.

The chain uses TRBV4-1 and TRBJ1-1. This CDR3 comprises 16 residues. Germline loops: CDR1 MGHRA, CDR2 YSYEKL. This chain's CDR3 is CASSQSGLPENTEAFF.

V gene TRBV29-1 combines with J gene TRBJ2-2; TCRdb's assignment of TRBD1 cannot be checked, as there is no DNA. The CDR3 extends over 15 amino acids. CDR1 and CDR2 (germline): SQVTM, ANQGSEA. CDR3 sequence reads: CSVARQGLNTGELFF.

The gene calls are TRBV12-3 or TRBV12-4 and TRBJ1-1; TCRdb outputs TRBD1, but without DNA this stays unchecked. CDR3 length: 12 residues. The chain's CDR3 is CASSFTGSEAFF.

The rearrangement joins TRBV7-3 to TRBJ2-3. The germline CDR1 and CDR2 sequences are SGHTA and FQGTGA. The length of the CDR3 is 13 residues. CDR3 region: CASSPDSTDTQYF. Looking up the rest from reference TRBV7-3 and TRBJ2-3 gives the full variable domain: GAGVSQTPSNKVTEKGKYVELRCDPISGHTALYWYRQSLGQGPEFLIYFQGTGAADDSGLPNDRFFAVRPEGSVSTLKIQRTERGDSAVYLCASSPDSTDTQYFGPGTRLTVL.

The rearrangement links TRBV10-2 to TRBJ1-5. In germline, CDR1 is WSHSY, CDR2 SAAADI. The CDR3 extends over 15 amino acids. The CDR3 reads CASSGGIYSNQPQHF.

V and J are TRBV28 and TRBJ2-5; TCRdb proposes TRBD1, but this gene call is untestable without DNA. The CDR3 is 16 residues long. CDR1 is MDHEN and CDR2 is SYDVKM in the germline V gene. The CDR3: CASRGTDSTYQETQYF.

The chain joins TRBV7-9 to TRBJ1-2; the D call of TRBD1 rests on TCRdb alone, since no DNA is present to check it. The germline V gene encodes CDR1 SEHNR and CDR2 FQNEAQ (reference sequence). This CDR3 region has 15 residues. The CDR3 reads CASSLGRQGQDGYTF.

The V gene is TRBV28, the J gene TRBJ2-5. Germline V lookup: CDR1 MDHEN, CDR2 SYDVKM. This CDR3 has 13 amino acids. CDR3 region: CASSLALQETQYF.

This chain joins TRBV7-6 and TRBJ2-7. CDR1 is SGHVS, CDR2 FNYEAQ, per germline. The CDR3 is made up of 14 amino acids. CDR3: CASSISGGTYEQYF.

V and J are TRBV3-1 and TRBJ2-7. Germline CDR1 is LGHDT and CDR2 is YNNKEL (reference sequence). The CDR3 sequence is 17 residues long. The CDR3 sequence is CASSQDLWDQTAYEQYF.

The chain is built from TRBV29-1 and TRBJ2-7; no DNA is available, so the TRBD1 call from TCRdb remains unchecked. The CDR3 loop spans 13 amino acids. CDR1 and CDR2 (germline): SQVTM, ANQGSEA. The CDR3: CSVEQGDTYEQYF.

The chain couples TRBV25-1 to TRBJ2-1; without DNA, the TCRdb call of TRBD2 cannot be checked. In germline, CDR1 is MGHDK, CDR2 SYGVNS. The CDR3 is made up of 14 amino acids. CDR3: CASSLAGAINEQFF. Supplemented by reference TRBV25-1 and TRBJ2-1, the full variable domain reads EADIYQTPRYLVIGTGKKITLECSQTMGHDKMYWYQQDPGMELHLIHYSYGVNSTEKGDLSSESTVSRIRTEHFPLTLESARPSHTSQYLCASSLAGAINEQFFGPGTRLTVL.

The chain links TRBV4-1 to TRBJ2-7. CDR1 is MGHRA and CDR2 is YSYEKL in the germline V gene. This CDR3 has 13 amino acids. The chain's CDR3 is CASSQGVDYEQYF.

The rearrangement uses TRBV5-1 and TRBJ1-1. The CDR3 sequence is 14 residues long. The germline CDR1 and CDR2 sequences are SGHRS and YFSETQ. The CDR3 sequence is CASSLLDRNTEAFF.

The chain recombines TRBV20-1 with TRBJ2-7; checking the TCRdb D call of TRBD1 is not possible without DNA. The CDR3 has 15 residues. Germline CDR1 reads DFQATT; CDR2 reads SNEGSKA (reference sequence). The CDR3 sequence is CSATNDRGTSYEQYF.

V is TRBV7-2 and J is TRBJ2-7; TCRdb lists TRBD2, though no DNA is available to test this call. CDR1 SGHTA and CDR2 FQGNSA come from the germline V gene. The CDR3 is made up of 15 amino acids. CDR3 region: CASRRLAGTAYEQYF.

The gene calls are TRBV5-1 and TRBJ2-7; TCRdb's D call, TRBD2, is unchecked because there is no DNA. There are 16 residues in the CDR3. The germline CDR1 and CDR2 sequences are SGHRS and YFSETQ. The chain's CDR3 is CASSPVAGASSYEQYF.

The CDR3 sequence: CASSAPGQYEQYF. The chain combines TRBV7-9 with TRBJ2-7; TCRdb reports TRBD1, a call that lacks DNA to check it against. The CDR3 length is 13 residues. Germline loops: CDR1 SEHNR, CDR2 FQNEAQ (reference sequence).

The rearrangement uses TRBV15 and TRBJ2-7. CDR3 length: 15 residues. Germline V gene lookup returns CDR1 LNHNV and CDR2 YYDKDF (reference sequence). CDR3 in amino acids: CATSRDLGSSYEQYF.

The chain recombines TRBV7-3 with TRBJ2-3; absent DNA, TCRdb's TRBD1 call cannot be checked. Germline CDR1 reads SGHTA; CDR2 reads FQGTGA. This CDR3 is 15 amino acids long. CDR3 residues: CASSQTGAATDTQYF.

This chain uses TRBV7-7 with TRBJ2-3; TCRdb names TRBD1, which stays unverified in the absence of DNA. The germline gives CDR1 SSHAT, CDR2 FNYEAQ (reference sequence). CDR3 length: 14 amino acids. The CDR3 sequence: CASSPGTGTDTQYF.